These 15 T cell receptor beta chains were all obtained from the same sample, sequenced in a study of shared clonotypes between healthy human individuals. Repertoires were generated with immunoSEQ multiplex PCR, while TCRdb's copy carries only in-frame clones and drops some. The top ten clones hold 10% to 15% of a sample with 450,000 to 500,000 clones, about 79% of them seen once. Sequencing input: PBMCs. Receptors were obtained from a woman aged 40 to 50 in good health. Some clones in this sample may be carry-over from other donors' samples.

This rearrangement joins TRBV7-2 to TRBJ2-7; 7 nucleotides align to TRBD1. Germline CDR1 reads SGHTA; CDR2 reads FQGNSA. CDR3 length equals 15 residues. V shed 1 base, J shed 4 bases, and the junction held 7 bases outside the gene matches. DNA for the CDR3: TGTGCCAGCAGCTTAGTAACCGGGACAGATTACGAGCAGTACTTC. Its translation: CASSLVTGTDYEQYF.

Only a few counts were recorded for this clone. The CDR3 spells CASSQQLNGEAFF. CDR3 in DNA: TGTGCCAGCTCACAACAGCTGAACGGTGAAGCTTTCTTT. The rearrangement joins TRBV18 to TRBJ1-1; D is unresolved. Germline CDR1 is KGHSH and CDR2 is LQKENI. V dropped 4 bases and J dropped 7 bases, with 13 bases sitting between them. The CDR3 extends over 13 amino acids.

This chain uses TRBV4-3 with TRBJ2-5; 7 bases align to TRBD2. This CDR3 is built from 17 residues. With V trimmed by 0 bases and J by 4 bases, 11 bases remained unmatched. CDR1 LGHNA and CDR2 YSLEER come from the germline V gene. As DNA, the CDR3 is TGCGCCAGCAGCCAAGAAGGCTTGGCGGGGGAAGGAGAGACCCAGTACTTC. This translates into CASSQEGLAGEGETQYF.

This chain links TRBV6-6 with TRBJ1-1, with 7 bases that match TRBD1. CDR3 length: 12 residues. V lost 6 bases and J lost 5; bases outside the gene matches: 3. Germline V gene sequence: CDR1 MNHNY, CDR2 SVGAGI (reference sequence). CDR3 sequence reads: CASSNRGTEAFF. The CDR3 bases are TGTGCCAGCAGCAACAGGGGAACTGAAGCTTTCTTT.

The chain recombines TRBV27 with TRBJ2-2; 10 bases are a match to TRBD1. The V segment lost 6 bases and the J segment 7 bases; nucleotides outside the gene matches: 11. There are 16 residues in the CDR3. In germline, CDR1 is MNHEY, CDR2 SMNVEV (reference sequence). For the CDR3, the DNA is TGTGCCAGCAGCTCCCGAGGGACAGGGGCTGGCGGGGAGCTGTTTTTT. It translates to CASSSRGTGAGGELFF.

This clone has a count of ten or more. The CDR3 DNA reads TGTGCCAGCAGCTTAAAGGCTAGCGGGAGATTTATCGACAATGAGCAGTTCTTC. Translating it yields CASSLKASGRFIDNEQFF. J is TRBJ2-1 and V is TRBV7-9; TRBD2 matches at 10 bases. In germline, CDR1 is SEHNR, CDR2 FQNEAQ (reference sequence). The CDR3 is made up of 18 amino acids. Trimming cost V 2 bases and J 5 bases; bases outside gene matches: 12.

V usage is TRBV6-5 and J usage is TRBJ2-7, with TRBD2 identical over 8 bases. The CDR3 has 16 amino acids. Looked up from germline, CDR1 is MNHEY and CDR2 is SVGAGI. J was trimmed by 3 bases and V by 0 bases; bases with no gene match: 7. CDR3 residues: CASSYSGGGRIYEQYF. Written as DNA, the CDR3 is TGTGCCAGCAGTTACTCGGGGGGCGGGAGGATCTACGAGCAGTACTTC.

The genes are TRBV7-3 and TRBJ2-5, with TRBD2 matching 7 bases. CDR3 length equals 13 residues. Germline CDR1 SGHTA, CDR2 FQGTGA. Trimming at V came to 6 bases and at J to 1 base, leaving 2 bases not matched to a gene. The CDR3 region is CASSSSGQETQYF. CDR3 DNA: TGTGCCAGCAGTTCTAGCGGCCAAGAGACCCAGTACTTC.

As regards this clone: With a far larger clone one base away, a read error is the likely cause. This specimen includes other DNA sequences encoding the same CDR3. This chain joins TRBV5-6 and TRBJ1-1; 8 bases are a match to TRBD1. The CDR3 is 16 amino acids. CDR1 SGHDT and CDR2 YYEEEE come from the germline V gene. The CDR3 DNA reads TGTGCCAGCAGCTTGGCCTGGACAGGGCGGGGGGCTGAAGCCTTCTTT. It specifies CASSLAWTGRGAEAFF.

This clone has a handful of counts. The chain links TRBV4-1 to TRBJ2-5; D remains unclear. The DNA matches TRBJ2-7 better at its end, which makes the J call doubtful. This CDR3 comprises 16 residues. The germline CDR1 and CDR2 sequences are MGHRA and YSYEKL. CDR3 sequence reads: CASSQDVGGYSYEQYF. CDR3 coding DNA: TGCGCCAGCAGCCAAGACGTGGGCGGTTACTCCTACGAGCAGTACTTC.

The chain links TRBV7-2 to TRBJ2-5; D uncertain. Trimming removed 5 bases from V and 5 bases from J, with 9 bases in between. The CDR3 runs 12 residues. Germline V CDR1 and CDR2: SGHTA, FQGNSA. CDR3 nucleotide sequence: TGTGCCAGCAGCGTTACGGAGGAGACCCAGTACTTC. Protein product: CASSVTEETQYF.

The rearrangement joins TRBV5-4 to TRBJ2-7; maybe TRBD2 (5 bases). The CDR3 loop spans 13 amino acids. Germline CDR1 is SGHNT and CDR2 is YYREEE (reference sequence). The ends were cut back, 3 bases at V and 2 bases at J, with 9 bases in the middle. The CDR3 DNA follows: TGTGCCAGCAGCTCGCCCGGGGCCTACGAGCAGTACTTC. This translates into CASSSPGAYEQYF.

V gene TRBV4-3 combines with J gene TRBJ2-5; 9 bases are a match to TRBD2. Unmatched junction bases numbered 7, after V lost 0 bases and J lost 5 bases. CDR1 LGHNA and CDR2 YSLEER come from the germline V gene. The CDR3 is 16 amino acids. The CDR3 spells CASSQDVGGRAETQYF. The CDR3 DNA sequence: TGCGCCAGCAGCCAAGACGTTGGCGGGAGGGCCGAGACCCAGTACTTC.

This rearrangement joins TRBV9 to TRBJ1-1, with D unresolved. Germline CDR1 is SGDLS and CDR2 is YYNGEE. The germline V and J ends were trimmed by 3 bases and 11 bases, with 20 bases remaining between them. The CDR3 runs 14 residues. The CDR3 region is CASSARRAATRAFF. As DNA, the CDR3 is TGTGCCAGCAGCGCCAGGAGGGCAGCGACACGGGCTTTCTTT.

The CDR3 reads CASSLVAGGHEQYF. The CDR3, as DNA: TGTGCCAGCAGTTTAGTAGCGGGAGGCCACGAGCAGTACTTC. This chain joins TRBV28 and TRBJ2-7; 10 nucleotides match TRBD2. Trimming removed 2 bases from V and 5 bases from J; junction bases left unmatched: 3. Germline lookup yields CDR1 MDHEN and CDR2 SYDVKM. There are 14 residues in the CDR3.